This passage covers 26 T cell receptor beta chains from one sample sequenced in a study of tumor and adjacent non-tumor tissue in lung cancer. This sample's RNA came from whole unsorted tissue. A modified ARM-PCR protocol with three rounds of nested PCR amplified TCRbeta. MiXCR, applied by TCRdb to the multiplex PCR reads, yields one record per CDR3 protein. The sample includes tens of thousands of distinct CDR3 sequences, about 72% of them seen just once. The source material was lung tumor tissue. The receptors were gathered from a man aged 55 to 70 with non-small cell lung cancer.

This clonotype showed up many times. A much more abundant neighbour one base away suggests this may be a read error. The gene calls are TRBV11-1 and TRBJ2-1; D is unresolved. V lost 5 bases, J lost 0 bases, and 11 bases lay in between. The CDR3 loop spans 15 amino acids. The germline V gene encodes CDR1 SGHAT and CDR2 FQDESV (reference sequence). CDR3 in DNA: TGTGCCAGCAGCCTTAGGCAGGCCTCCTACAATGAGCAGTTCTTC. It is translated as CASSLRQASYNEQFF.

By sample fraction, this clonotype is medium-sized. The chain carries TRBV4-1 and TRBJ2-3; 11 nucleotides align to TRBD1. The CDR3 spans 17 residues. V gave up 0 bases and J gave up 2 bases; unmatched junction bases: 4. The germline gives CDR1 MGHRA, CDR2 YSYEKL. CDR3 in DNA: TGCGCCAGCAGCCAAGAAGGACAGGGGGCCTACACAGATACGCAGTATTTT. Protein product: CASSQEGQGAYTDTQYF.

This clonotype was detected once. The chain combines TRBV28 with TRBJ2-7; 8 bases agree with TRBD2. Germline CDR1 and CDR2: MDHEN and SYDVKM. This CDR3 has 16 amino acids. Trimming removed 6 bases from V and 1 base from J; junction bases left unmatched: 11. CDR3 bases: TGTGCCAGCAGAACCGGGTGCCGGGGGGGATCCTACGAGCAGTACTTC. As protein: CASRTGCRGGSYEQYF.

About this clonotype itself: Being one base from a much bigger clone, this may be a read error. The chain combines TRBV20-1 with TRBJ2-7; D is possibly TRBD1 or TRBD2 (5 bases each). The V and J ends lost 6 bases and 2 bases respectively, with 14 bases between them. This CDR3 is built from 13 residues. Per the germline V gene, CDR1 is DFQATT and CDR2 is SNEGSKA (reference sequence). CDR3 in DNA: TGCAGTGCCACGGAGTGGGACCCCTACGAGCAGTACTTC. Its translation is CSATEWDPYEQYF.

To note about this clonotype: One end of the junction varies from germline; a read error may be responsible. This chain links TRBV29-1 with TRBJ2-7; 10 bases are a match to TRBD1. The CDR3 has 12 amino acids. Germline V gives CDR1 SQVTM, CDR2 ANQGSEA. As DNA, the CDR3 is TGCAACGTTGCTTGGACAGGGGGTGAGCAGCATTTC. It encodes CNVAWTGGEQHF.

This clonotype was seen only once. A much more abundant neighbour one base away suggests this may be a read error. V and J are TRBV5-6 and TRBJ2-5, with 7 bases fitting TRBD1. The CDR3 consists of 15 residues. Per the germline V gene, CDR1 is SGHDT and CDR2 is YYEEEE. The CDR3 bases are TGTGCCTGCAGCTTGGGGGAGACAGGGCACGAGACCCAGTACTTC. Its protein product is CACSLGETGHETQYF. Full variable domain (outside the CDR3, taken from reference TRBV5-6 and TRBJ2-5): DAGVTQSPTHLIKTRGQQVTLRCSPKSGHDTVSWYQQALGQGPQFIFQYYEEEERQRGNFPDRFSGHQFPNYSSELNVNALLLGDSALYLCACSLGETGHETQYFGPGTRLLVL.

With regard to this clonotype: The germline gene is not matched at one end of the junction; a read error may be the cause. The genes are TRBV12-3 or TRBV12-4 and TRBJ1-5; 7 bases match TRBD1. The CDR3 totals 15 residues. In DNA form, the CDR3 reads TGTGCCAGCAGACCGACAGGGTATAGTAATCGGCCCCAGCATTTT. This encodes CASRPTGYSNRPQHF.

This clonotype was counted a single time. The CDR3 ends on some other residue instead of the conserved phenylalanine or tryptophan, so this is likely a read error. V gene TRBV11-3 combines with J gene TRBJ2-1, with 10 bases matching TRBD2. V lost 5 bases and J lost 8; bases outside the gene matches: 9. CDR1 SGHNT and CDR2 YENEEA come from the germline V gene. The CDR3 runs to 15 residues. The DNA for the CDR3 is TGTGCCAGCAGCCACGGGGCTAGCGGGAGACATGAGCAGTTCTTA. This encodes CASSHGASGRHEQFL.

The V and J genes are TRBV20-1 and TRBJ2-3; 11 bases map to TRBD2. The length of the CDR3 is 15 residues. Germline V gene data show CDR1 as DFQATT and CDR2 as SNEGSKA (reference sequence). This CDR3 is CVVQHTSGGTDTQYF. In DNA, the CDR3 is TGCGTTGTTCAGCATACTAGCGGGGGAACAGATACGCAGTATTTT.

Details on this clonotype: An end of the junction does not agree with germline; a read error may underlie this. This chain joins TRBV7-3 and TRBJ2-1; a possible D gene is TRBD1 (6 bases). The CDR3 has 13 amino acids. In germline, CDR1 is SGHTA, CDR2 FQGTGA. CDR3 sequence (DNA): TGTGTCAGCAGCCGGACAGCCGACAATGAGCAGTTCTTC. Its protein is CVSSRTADNEQFF. Variable domain in full (rest from reference TRBV7-3 and TRBJ2-1): GAGVSQTPSNKVTEKGKYVELRCDPISGHTALYWYRQSLGQGPEFLIYFQGTGAADDSGLPNDRFFAVRPEGSVSTLKIQRTERGDSAVYLCVSSRTADNEQFFGPGTRLTVL.

The chain recombines TRBV4-2 with TRBJ1-4; possibly TRBD1 for D (5 bases). Germline values: CDR1 LGHNA, CDR2 YNFKEQ. The CDR3 has 16 residues. Trimming removed 10 bases from V and 2 bases from J, with 20 bases in between. In DNA form, the CDR3 reads TGTGCCATCGGCCGTACCCAGGGTGGGACTAATGAAAAACTGTTTTTT. As protein: CAIGRTQGGTNEKLFF.

This sequence joins TRBV15 and TRBJ1-4; D is unresolved. V lost 7 bases to trimming and J lost 0 bases, with 9 bases between them. CDR1 is LNHNV, CDR2 YYDKDF, per germline (reference sequence). CDR3 length: 14 residues. In DNA form, the CDR3 reads TGTGCCACCATGGTGGGATCAACTAATGAAAAACTGTTTTTT. This encodes CATMVGSTNEKLFF.

Comments on this clonotype: This may come from a read error, since a much larger clone is one base off. The chain couples TRBV28 to TRBJ2-5; D uncertain. With 7 bases removed from V and 2 bases from J, the gap between germline ends came to 17 bases. The CDR3 is 15 residues long. Germline V gene lookup returns CDR1 MDHEN and CDR2 SYDVKM. The CDR3 spells CASISPFRFQETQYF. CDR3 sequence (DNA): TGTGCCAGCATTTCCCCCTTTAGATTTCAAGAGACCCAGTACTTC.

With respect to this clonotype: A much larger clone is a single base away; this may be a read error. This chain connects TRBV29-1 to TRBJ1-5; D is possibly TRBD1 (6 bases). Trimming cost V 5 bases and J 7 bases, with 18 bases left between them. CDR3 length equals 14 residues. Germline V gene sequence: CDR1 SQVTM, CDR2 ANQGSEA. The CDR3 DNA follows: TGCAGCGTTTTAACTTCTGGACAGAAACAGCCCCAGCATTTT. Amino acid sequence: CSVLTSGQKQPQHF.

A note on this clonotype: The junction and the germline gene differ at one end; a read error may be behind it. V and J are TRBV4-1 and TRBJ1-2; D is ambiguous. CDR1 MGHRA and CDR2 YSYEKL come from the germline V gene. The CDR3 runs to 15 residues. The CDR3 region is CASSQVPGAHYGYTF. CDR3 nucleotides: TGCGCCAGCAGCCAAGTCCCAGGAGCCCACTATGGCTACACGTTC.

This clonotype was found many times. Written as DNA, the CDR3 is TGTGCCAGCAGTGGTGGACTAGCAGGGGAGACCCAGTACTTC. It codes for CASSGGLAGETQYF. The rearrangement uses TRBV2 and TRBJ2-5; 8 bases line up with TRBD2. The V gene's germline CDR1 is SNHLY and CDR2 FYNNEI. The CDR3 loop spans 14 amino acids. The V and J ends lost 4 bases and 5 bases, in that order; junction bases with no gene match: 6.

Comment on this clonotype: The final CDR3 position lacks the conserved phenylalanine or tryptophan, pointing to a likely read error. The V gene is TRBV28, the J gene TRBJ2-4, with 10 nucleotides matching TRBD2. CDR1 and CDR2 from the germline V gene are MDHEN and SYDVKM. Losses at the gene ends were 6 bases for V and 7 bases for J; bases not matched to a gene: 3. The CDR3 is made up of 13 amino acids. The CDR3 loop is CASSYSGGNIQYL. CDR3 sequence (DNA): TGTGCCAGCAGCTATAGCGGGGGGAACATTCAGTACTTA.

The chain uses TRBV11-2 and TRBJ2-1, with D possibly TRBD2 on 5 matching bases. The CDR3 sequence is 17 residues long. Looked up from germline, CDR1 is SGHAT and CDR2 is FQNNGV. V gave up 1 base and J gave up 10 bases, with 23 bases separating them. The CDR3 region has the DNA TGTGCCAGCAGCTTAGTGAGGGAACTGCCATACCGAGGAGAGCAGTTCTTC. Translating gives CASSLVRELPYRGEQFF.

About this clonotype itself: Sequence at one end of the junction differs from germline and may be a read error. The chain couples TRBV11-1 to TRBJ2-3; D is unresolved. CDR1 is SGHAT, CDR2 FQDESV, per germline (reference sequence). The CDR3 loop spans 15 amino acids. CDR3 amino acids: CAGSLELVRADTQYF. The CDR3 bases are TGTGCCGGCAGCTTAGAGCTAGTCCGGGCAGATACGCAATATTTT. Using reference TRBV11-1 and TRBJ2-3 for the parts outside the CDR3, the full variable domain is EAEVAQSPRYKITEKSQAVAFWCDPISGHATLYWYRQILGQGPELLVQFQDESVVDDSQLPKDRFSAERLKGVDSTLKIQPAELGDSAMYLCAGSLELVRADTQYFGPGTRLTVL.

Comment on this clonotype: An end of the junction does not agree with germline; a read error may underlie this. The V and J genes are TRBV10-3 and TRBJ2-2; 11 nucleotides align to TRBD1. CDR1 is ENHRY and CDR2 is SYGVKD in the germline V gene. The CDR3 is made up of 15 amino acids. CDR3 DNA sequence: TGTTCCATCAGGCCGGGACAGGGGGACTCCGGGGAGCTGTTTTTT. It translates to CSIRPGQGDSGELFF.

Of note for this clonotype: One junction end does not reproduce the germline sequence, and a read error may be involved. The chain joins TRBV6-2 or TRBV6-3 to TRBJ2-1, with TRBD2 identical over 13 bases. Germline CDR1 reads MNHEY; CDR2 reads SVGEGT. The CDR3 runs 18 residues. The DNA for the CDR3 is TGTGTCAGTAGTTACATCAAAGGACTAGCGGGAGTTGGGAATGAGCAGTTATTC. Translating it yields CVSSYIKGLAGVGNEQLF.

This clonotype has ten or more counts. J is TRBJ2-7 and V is TRBV12-3 or TRBV12-4; TRBD1 matches at 12 bases. The CDR3 runs 14 residues. The J segment lost 7 bases and the V segment lost 5 bases, leaving 6 bases of the junction unmatched. The CDR3, as DNA: TGTGCCAGCAGTACGGGACAGGGGGCGGGAGAGCAGTACTTC. Translating gives CASSTGQGAGEQYF.

In the case of this clonotype: At one end, the junction sequence differs from germline, possibly due to a read error. This chain joins TRBV20-1 and TRBJ2-2; 13 bases match TRBD2. Germline lookup yields CDR1 DFQATT and CDR2 SNEGSKA (reference sequence). The CDR3 sequence is 14 residues long. CDR3 loop: CSAGTSGNTGELFF. CDR3 DNA sequence: TGCAGTGCTGGGACTAGCGGGAACACAGGGGAGCTGTTTTTT.

As concerns this clonotype: An end of the junction does not agree with germline; a read error may underlie this. This chain connects TRBV20-1 to TRBJ2-1; possibly TRBD2 for D (5 bases). The CDR3 extends over 14 amino acids. Germline lookup yields CDR1 DFQATT and CDR2 SNEGSKA (reference sequence). The CDR3 is CSARASGTYDEQFF. In DNA, the CDR3 is TGCAGTGCTAGGGCGAGCGGAACCTACGATGAGCAGTTCTTC.

This clonotype appeared a single time. One junction end does not reproduce the germline sequence, and a read error may be involved. J is TRBJ2-2 and V is TRBV23-1, with TRBD1 identical over 8 bases. TRBV23-1 is known as an ORF, though its function is uncertain. The CDR3 totals 19 residues. DNA for the CDR3: TGCGCCAGCAGTCACCTTACTTGCACGAGACAGGGGCCCACCGGGGAGCTGCTTTTT. This sequence encodes CASSHLTCTRQGPTGELLF.

The chain uses TRBV12-3 or TRBV12-4 and TRBJ1-5, with 9 bases matching TRBD1. Unmatched junction bases numbered 17, after V lost 11 bases and J lost 6 bases. The CDR3 extends over 16 amino acids. The DNA for the CDR3 is TGTGCCGGCGGCACCTACGGGACAGGGAATGGTCAGCCCCAGCATTTT. Its translation: CAGGTYGTGNGQPQHF.